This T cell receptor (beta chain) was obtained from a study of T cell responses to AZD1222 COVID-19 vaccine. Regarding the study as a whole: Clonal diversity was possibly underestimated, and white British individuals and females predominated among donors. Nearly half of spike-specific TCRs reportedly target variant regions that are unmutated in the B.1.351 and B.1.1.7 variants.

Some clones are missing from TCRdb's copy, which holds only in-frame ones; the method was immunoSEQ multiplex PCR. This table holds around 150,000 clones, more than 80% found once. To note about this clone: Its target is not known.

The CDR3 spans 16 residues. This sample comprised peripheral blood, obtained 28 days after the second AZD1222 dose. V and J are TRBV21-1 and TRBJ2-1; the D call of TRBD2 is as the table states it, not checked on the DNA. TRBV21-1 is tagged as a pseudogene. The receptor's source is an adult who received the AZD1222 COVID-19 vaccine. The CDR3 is CASSKERAASINEQFF. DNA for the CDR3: TGTGCCAGCAGCAAAGAAAGAGCGGCTTCGATCAATGAGCAGTTCTTC.